This T cell receptor beta chain was sequenced in a study of PD-L1 blockade in urothelial cancer. Trimming took off 0 bases at V and 8 bases at J, with 14 bases between the two ends. Germline CDR1 SGHRS, CDR2 YFSETQ. The CDR3 totals 14 residues. Each PCR had synthetic TCR analog templates added to it as a spike-in. Method: immunoSEQ multiplex PCR; TCRdb's copy keeps in-frame clones and lacks some. In the table there are fewer than 55,000 clones, more than 75% of which are singletons. This clone showed up just once. The receptor's source is a man in his 70s with urothelial cancer. The V gene is TRBV5-1, the J gene TRBJ1-1, with D possibly matching TRBD1 (6 bases). Source: PBMCs, taken around atezolizumab (anti-PD-L1) treatment. CDR3 DNA sequence: TGCGCCAGCAGCTTGGATACCGGGACACAAGAAGCTTTCTTT. This encodes CASSLDTGTQEAFF.